A selection of T cell receptor beta chains follows, all from one sample in a study of T-cell memory formation after mild COVID-19. TCRdb analysed the 5' RACE reads with MiXCR anew, one entry per CDR3 protein. The table has 550,000 to 700,000 distinct CDR3 sequences, roughly 17% seen once; the top ten hold less than 10%. Sequencing input: PBMCs or a T cell subset sorted from them (not recorded which). These receptors all stem from an adult woman who had mild COVID-19 (a few samples of this study predate the infection). Cell type and time point are not known. Both conserved end residues are part of each CDR3. A D gene is named only where the DNA matches it firmly. Not all rows give a size; the values are once, few, many and, for expanded clones, a class.

J gene	V gene	D gene	clone size	CDR3 protein	CDR3 DNA
TRBJ2-7	TRBV27	TRBD2	few	CASSSSGIGYEQYF	TGTGCCAGCAGCTCTAGCGGGATAGGCTACGAGCAGTACTTC
TRBJ2-1	TRBV12-3/TRBV12-4	-	-	CATMGTSSYNEQFF	TGTGCCACCATGGGAACGAGCTCCTACAATGAGCAGTTCTTC
TRBJ2-3	TRBV6-6	-	few	CASSPYPDTQYF	TGTGCCAGCAGTCCCTACCCAGATACGCAGTATTTT
TRBJ2-2	TRBV4-1	-	few	CASSRGTIGELFF	TGCGCCAGCAGCCGCGGGACAATCGGGGAGCTGTTTTTT
TRBJ1-2	TRBV12-3/TRBV12-4	TRBD1	many	CASSPRQGAYYGYTF	TGTGCCAGCAGTCCCCGACAGGGGGCGTACTATGGCTACACCTTC
TRBJ2-3	TRBV25-1	-	few	CASSAPAREKTDTQYF	TGTGCCAGCAGTGCCCCCGCCCGGGAGAAAACAGATACGCAGTATTTT
TRBJ2-3	TRBV20-1	-	-	CSARNPGGTDTQYF	TGCAGTGCTAGAAACCCAGGGGGCACAGATACGCAGTATTTT
TRBJ2-3	TRBV5-1	-	many	CASSPWTTLSTDTQYF	TGCGCCAGCAGCCCGTGGACTACCCTGAGCACAGATACGCAGTATTTT
TRBJ2-3	TRBV29-1	TRBD2	-	CSVVLGLASLGDTQYF	TGCAGCGTTGTCCTAGGACTAGCGTCTCTTGGAGATACGCAGTATTTT
TRBJ2-3	TRBV7-9	TRBD2	few	CASSPGTSGQTDTQYF	TGTGCCAGCAGCCCAGGGACTAGCGGGCAAACAGATACGCAGTATTTT
TRBJ2-3	TRBV6-5	-	few	CASSYGYLSTDTQYF	TGTGCCAGCAGTTATGGGTACCTTAGCACAGATACGCAGTATTTT
TRBJ2-5	TRBV12-3/TRBV12-4	-	few	CASSPGQSTRETQYF	TGTGCCAGCAGTCCCGGACAGTCGACTCGAGAGACCCAGTACTTC
TRBJ2-1	TRBV6-5	TRBD2	few	CASSSPGLATSYNEQFF	TGTGCCAGCAGTTCTCCGGGACTAGCCACCTCCTACAATGAGCAGTTCTTC
TRBJ2-5	TRBV12-3/TRBV12-4	-	few	CASSLEDQETQYF	TGTGCCAGCAGTTTGGAGGACCAAGAGACCCAGTACTTC